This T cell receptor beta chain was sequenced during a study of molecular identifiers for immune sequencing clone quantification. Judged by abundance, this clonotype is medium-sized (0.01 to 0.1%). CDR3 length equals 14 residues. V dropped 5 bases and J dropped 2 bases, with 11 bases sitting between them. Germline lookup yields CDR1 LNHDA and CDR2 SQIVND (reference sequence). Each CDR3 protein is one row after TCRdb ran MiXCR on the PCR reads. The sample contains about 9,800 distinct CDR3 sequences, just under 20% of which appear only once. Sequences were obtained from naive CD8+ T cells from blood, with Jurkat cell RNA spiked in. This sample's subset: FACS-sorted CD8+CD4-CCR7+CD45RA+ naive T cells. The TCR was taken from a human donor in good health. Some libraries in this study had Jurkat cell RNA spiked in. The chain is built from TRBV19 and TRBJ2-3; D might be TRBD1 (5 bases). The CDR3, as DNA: TGTGCCAGTAGTCTCTGGACAAACACAGATACGCAGTATTTT. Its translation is CASSLWTNTDTQYF.